This record covers a single TCR beta chain. Antigen unknown. The data were obtained in a study of Ad26.COV2.S vaccination and SARS-CoV-2 variants. Study results and limitations: Total T cell responses were possibly underestimated by TCR breadth and depth analyses. Reports say spike-specific CD8+ and CD4+ T cell responses covered substantial breadth after vaccination.

J was trimmed by 0 bases and V by 3 bases; bases with no gene match: 5. The CDR3 consists of 15 residues. CDR1 and CDR2 from the germline V gene are SGHTA and FQGNSA. The assay was immunoSEQ multiplex PCR, and TCRdb's table has in-frame clones only and misses some. Seen here are 380,000 or so clones, 83% observed once, and the top ten hold about 8%. This sample's treatment: around 19 received Ad26.COV2.S at low or high dose, single or two shots; 5 received placebo; per-sample allocation not given. The study sampled participants on day 63 after the first vaccine or placebo injection. The sample here was peripheral blood, taken in a trial of Ad26.COV2.S vaccine versus placebo. The rearrangement uses TRBV7-2 and TRBJ2-7; 7 bases map to TRBD1. This clonotype was sampled from a person between 18 and 65 years old who received the Ad26.COV2.S COVID-19 vaccine or a placebo. The CDR3 nucleotides read TGTGCCAGCAGCTTTACCCGGGACAGCTCCTACGAGCAGTACTTC. Residues: CASSFTRDSSYEQYF.